The rows below give T cell receptor beta chains drawn from one sample of a study of response to subunit inactivated influenza vaccine. TCRdb reprocessed the RT-PCR reads with MiXCR, giving one entry per CDR3 protein. The data hold roughly 190,000 distinct CDR3 sequences, with approximately 12% observed a single time. The same sample was also used in a study of T cells expressing NK-cell markers.

The source material was CD8+ T cells sorted from PBMCs, sampled 11 to 12 days after vaccination. The receptors stem from a man aged 45-65 years who received an inactivated influenza vaccine. CDR3s leave out the opening cysteine and the closing phenylalanine or tryptophan. The D gene is left open where the match is weak.

CDR3 protein: ASSLGQGQRTEAF
V gene: TRBV5-1
D gene: TRBD1
CDR3 length: 13
J gene: TRBJ1-1

CDR3 protein: ASSQEFRSMNTGELF
V gene: TRBV4-2
D gene: NA
CDR3 length: 15
J gene: TRBJ2-2

CDR3 protein: ASRGTGTSRADTQY
V gene: TRBV2
D gene: TRBD2
CDR3 length: 14
J gene: TRBJ2-3

CDR3 protein: ASSPTSGGLNEQF
V gene: TRBV28
D gene: TRBD2
CDR3 length: 13
J gene: TRBJ2-1

CDR3 protein: ASSLVLGGEAF
V gene: TRBV5-1
D gene: TRBD1
CDR3 length: 11
J gene: TRBJ1-1

CDR3 protein: ASSYLTGNTEAF
V gene: TRBV6-5
D gene: NA
CDR3 length: 12
J gene: TRBJ1-1

CDR3 protein: ASSLSGGATEAF
V gene: TRBV28
D gene: NA
CDR3 length: 12
J gene: TRBJ1-1

CDR3 protein: ASSQSEASGGLTDTQY
V gene: TRBV4-2
D gene: TRBD2
CDR3 length: 16
J gene: TRBJ2-3

CDR3 protein: ASSLPGYEAF
V gene: TRBV28
D gene: NA
CDR3 length: 10
J gene: TRBJ1-1

CDR3 protein: ASSYSEGQAFEKLF
V gene: TRBV4-3
D gene: TRBD1
CDR3 length: 14
J gene: TRBJ1-4

CDR3 protein: ASSSAGSSYEQY
V gene: TRBV5-6
D gene: TRBD2
CDR3 length: 12
J gene: TRBJ2-7

CDR3 protein: SARDHLTGINEQF
V gene: TRBV20-1
D gene: TRBD1
CDR3 length: 13
J gene: TRBJ2-1

CDR3 protein: ASRARGGPKTYNEQF
V gene: TRBV7-9
D gene: TRBD2
CDR3 length: 15
J gene: TRBJ2-1

CDR3 protein: ASSRDGENTGELF
V gene: TRBV2
D gene: NA
CDR3 length: 13
J gene: TRBJ2-2

CDR3 protein: ATSDFEPGELF
V gene: TRBV24-1
D gene: NA
CDR3 length: 11
J gene: TRBJ2-2

CDR3 protein: ASSPTLQGGYT
V gene: TRBV14
D gene: NA
CDR3 length: 11
J gene: TRBJ1-2

CDR3 protein: ASSYSAGYEQY
V gene: TRBV6-5
D gene: NA
CDR3 length: 11
J gene: TRBJ2-7

CDR3 protein: SVVWSSTDTQY
V gene: TRBV29-1
D gene: NA
CDR3 length: 11
J gene: TRBJ2-3

CDR3 protein: ASSMSGIDEQF
V gene: TRBV19
D gene: NA
CDR3 length: 11
J gene: TRBJ2-1

CDR3 protein: ASSLGSGQGETQY
V gene: TRBV12-3/TRBV12-4
D gene: TRBD1
CDR3 length: 13
J gene: TRBJ2-5

CDR3 protein: SARDRGLAVYEQY
V gene: TRBV20-1
D gene: TRBD2
CDR3 length: 13
J gene: TRBJ2-7

CDR3 protein: ASSEVGQLGETQY
V gene: TRBV2
D gene: NA
CDR3 length: 13
J gene: TRBJ2-5

CDR3 protein: ASSPPGQGYEQY
V gene: TRBV5-1
D gene: TRBD1
CDR3 length: 12
J gene: TRBJ2-7

CDR3 protein: ASSQAIGLGGSGYNEQF
V gene: TRBV3-1
D gene: TRBD2
CDR3 length: 17
J gene: TRBJ2-1

CDR3 protein: ASSFSAGGESDTQY
V gene: TRBV7-6
D gene: NA
CDR3 length: 14
J gene: TRBJ2-3

CDR3 protein: ASSPLAGGVNEQF
V gene: TRBV28
D gene: TRBD2
CDR3 length: 13
J gene: TRBJ2-1

CDR3 protein: ASSFGFTGGNQPQH
V gene: TRBV7-2
D gene: TRBD1
CDR3 length: 14
J gene: TRBJ1-5

CDR3 protein: ASSNPGLAHNTGELF
V gene: TRBV9
D gene: TRBD2
CDR3 length: 15
J gene: TRBJ2-2

CDR3 protein: ATSDFQGKTQY
V gene: TRBV24-1
D gene: NA
CDR3 length: 11
J gene: TRBJ2-5

CDR3 protein: ASSHTGVTDTQY
V gene: TRBV3-1
D gene: NA
CDR3 length: 12
J gene: TRBJ2-3

CDR3 protein: ASSPLRH
V gene: TRBV27
D gene: NA
CDR3 length: 7
J gene: TRBJ1-5

CDR3 protein: ASSLNRGSGYT
V gene: TRBV27
D gene: TRBD1
CDR3 length: 11
J gene: TRBJ1-2

CDR3 protein: ASSEVGANQPQH
V gene: TRBV2
D gene: NA
CDR3 length: 12
J gene: TRBJ1-5

CDR3 protein: ASSLAGTSVGNEQF
V gene: TRBV7-9
D gene: NA
CDR3 length: 14
J gene: TRBJ2-1

CDR3 protein: ASSFGLSSYEQY
V gene: TRBV28
D gene: NA
CDR3 length: 12
J gene: TRBJ2-7

CDR3 protein: ASSQDRDAYEQY
V gene: TRBV4-3
D gene: NA
CDR3 length: 12
J gene: TRBJ2-7

CDR3 protein: ASSSSGRGSYNEQF
V gene: TRBV11-2
D gene: TRBD2
CDR3 length: 14
J gene: TRBJ2-1

CDR3 protein: ASSHTSGGWGEQF
V gene: TRBV7-9
D gene: TRBD2
CDR3 length: 13
J gene: TRBJ2-1

CDR3 protein: ASSPNMALNTEAF
V gene: TRBV7-6
D gene: NA
CDR3 length: 13
J gene: TRBJ1-1

CDR3 protein: ASSLLGSGNTIY
V gene: TRBV12-3/TRBV12-4
D gene: NA
CDR3 length: 12
J gene: TRBJ1-3

CDR3 protein: ASTEGGRVTGELF
V gene: TRBV2
D gene: NA
CDR3 length: 13
J gene: TRBJ2-2

CDR3 protein: ASSQAPGSQPQH
V gene: TRBV4-3
D gene: NA
CDR3 length: 12
J gene: TRBJ1-5

CDR3 protein: SASFLAEQF
V gene: TRBV20-1
D gene: NA
CDR3 length: 9
J gene: TRBJ2-1

CDR3 protein: ASSQDQVGQGYEQY
V gene: TRBV4-1
D gene: TRBD1
CDR3 length: 14
J gene: TRBJ2-7

CDR3 protein: ASAGALATDTQY
V gene: TRBV6-2/TRBV6-3
D gene: NA
CDR3 length: 12
J gene: TRBJ2-3

CDR3 protein: ASSPRQTPRETQY
V gene: TRBV7-9
D gene: NA
CDR3 length: 13
J gene: TRBJ2-5

CDR3 protein: ASSFRPSADTQY
V gene: TRBV7-9
D gene: NA
CDR3 length: 12
J gene: TRBJ2-3

CDR3 protein: ASSYSIGETQY
V gene: TRBV6-5
D gene: NA
CDR3 length: 11
J gene: TRBJ2-5

CDR3 protein: AWGDGLALETDTQY
V gene: TRBV30
D gene: TRBD2
CDR3 length: 14
J gene: TRBJ2-3

CDR3 protein: ASSQGAPYEQY
V gene: TRBV4-3
D gene: NA
CDR3 length: 11
J gene: TRBJ2-7

CDR3 protein: ASSFGYGGEQF
V gene: TRBV5-6
D gene: NA
CDR3 length: 11
J gene: TRBJ2-1

CDR3 protein: ASAIVAVNTGELF
V gene: TRBV11-2
D gene: NA
CDR3 length: 13
J gene: TRBJ2-2

CDR3 protein: SVRSGNGEQY
V gene: TRBV29-1
D gene: NA
CDR3 length: 10
J gene: TRBJ2-7

CDR3 protein: ASRIRTSGPPHNEQF
V gene: TRBV5-1
D gene: TRBD2
CDR3 length: 15
J gene: TRBJ2-1

CDR3 protein: SARRGSDTQY
V gene: TRBV20-1
D gene: NA
CDR3 length: 10
J gene: TRBJ2-3

CDR3 protein: ASSLYPRGTTYEQY
V gene: TRBV28
D gene: TRBD2
CDR3 length: 14
J gene: TRBJ2-7

CDR3 protein: ASSLPGGGGTDTQY
V gene: TRBV7-9
D gene: NA
CDR3 length: 14
J gene: TRBJ2-3

CDR3 protein: ASSQGLAETYEQY
V gene: TRBV4-2
D gene: TRBD2
CDR3 length: 13
J gene: TRBJ2-7

CDR3 protein: SAPGRGATEAF
V gene: TRBV20-1
D gene: NA
CDR3 length: 11
J gene: TRBJ1-1

CDR3 protein: ASSTPSADRDYSGANVLT
V gene: TRBV11-1
D gene: NA
CDR3 length: 18
J gene: TRBJ2-6